The present entry profiles one T cell receptor beta chain with its context. Antigen: not known. These data belong to a study of T-cell reconstitution after alpha-beta-depleted transplantation in children. Study observations and caveats: Reported findings indicate that, about two months after transplant, alpha-beta T cells came from several hundred expanded clones, which were derived from non-depleted graft cells. T-cell numbers and diversity, one year after transplant, stemmed largely from T cells that were newly produced.

Unique molecular identifiers were incorporated during preparation of the TCRbeta library. TCRdb fed the PCR reads into MiXCR, producing one record per CDR3 protein. The sample carries about 300,000 distinct CDR3 sequences, roughly 7.8% recorded once. Sequencing used peripheral blood, obtained 360 days after TCRalphabeta/CD19-depleted stem cell transplant. The TCR was taken from a female patient between 2 and 15 years old who had a stem cell transplant for Fanconi anemia, so the T cells may come from the graft donor.

CDR3 in DNA: TGTGCCAGCAGTTATGGGAGAGAAGGTACGCAGTATTTT. This codes for CASSYGREGTQYF. The V gene is TRBV6-5, the J gene TRBJ2-3; TRBD2 might be the D (5 bases). Germline loops: CDR1 MNHEY, CDR2 SVGAGI. V dropped 3 bases and J dropped 8 bases, with 12 bases sitting between them. CDR3 length equals 13 residues.